The entry below describes one T cell receptor (beta chain). Its target is unknown. CDR1 is GTSNPN, CDR2 SVGIG, per germline (reference sequence). This CDR3 is built from 14 residues. With 0 bases removed from V and 7 bases from J, the gap between germline ends came to 16 bases. The data are from a study of shared clonotypes between healthy human individuals. Study outcomes and limitations: The four-donor shared clonotypes exceeded non-shared clonotypes in generation probability, with non-shared ones scoring lower.

It was around 180 ng DNA, 25,000 to 35,000 T cell genomes, that sorted-subset replicate PCRs used. In the original processing: ImmunoSEQ output held junction-only sequences without quality scores, so filtering differed. Measured with immunoSEQ multiplex PCR; TCRdb has only the in-frame clones, and not every one. For V, J and clone size, that table is used; D and trimming come from the DNA. The data hold 1,500,000 or so clones, with roughly 96% observed a single time. V is TRBV30 and J is TRBJ2-7; no firm D call. Sequencing was done on a sample of naive CD4+ T cells sorted from blood. This sample's subset: CD45RA+ positively selected. This clonotype was obtained from a man younger than 40 in good health. The CDR3 reads CAWSVFPTALEQYF. The CDR3 nucleotides are TGTGCCTGGAGTGTATTCCCTACGGCGTTGGAGCAGTACTTC.